This T cell receptor beta chain was obtained from a study of CD8 T cells in Susac syndrome. For the study at large: There were five or six sequenced Susac syndrome patients with active disease and roughly 8 in remission.

The CDR3 spans 15 residues. Germline V CDR1 and CDR2: SGDLS, YYNGEE. The ends were cut back, 0 bases at V and 4 bases at J, with 10 bases in the middle. Reverse transcription used roughly 0.45 to 1 ug RNA and random hexamers. The TCR beta CDR3 was amplified by immunoSEQ multiplex PCR across 54 Vbeta, 13 Jbeta. TCRdb re-called the immunoSEQ multiplex PCR reads through MiXCR, storing one row per CDR3 protein. This table has some 130,000 distinct CDR3 sequences, more than 85% appearing once. General study points: CD8+ clonal expansion in Susac was maximal in TEMRA cells and in active patients.

In regard to this clonotype: What it binds is not known.

The chain joins TRBV9 to TRBJ2-2, with D possibly TRBD2 on 5 matching bases. Sequences were obtained from CD8+ T cells from PBMCs. The sequence came from a human donor with Susac syndrome. The CDR3 nucleotides are TGTGCCAGCAGCGTAGCCCAGAGCGGCACCGGGGAGCTGTTTTTT. It is translated as CASSVAQSGTGELFF.